The 25 T cell receptor beta chains listed next were all sequenced from one sample in a study of robustness of blood B and T cell sequencing. cDNA synthesis used template switching with a 5' universal priming oligo. Every cDNA molecule received a random 12-nucleotide UMI from the template-switch oligo. TCRdb re-analysed the PCR reads in MiXCR, keeping a single row per CDR3 protein. The table records roughly 3,600 distinct CDR3 sequences, around half of them present only once. The template for TCR beta quantification was mRNA, not genomic DNA. Material for sequencing was peripheral blood. These receptors all come from a human donor in good health.

J is TRBJ1-1 and V is TRBV5-1; D is uncertain. CDR1 and CDR2 (germline): SGHRS, YFSETQ. The germline V and J ends were trimmed by 0 bases and 1 base, with 13 bases remaining between them. There are 16 residues in the CDR3. CDR3 in DNA: TGCGCCAGCAGCTTGGCCCCACAGCTACCGAACACTGAAGCTTTCTTT. Protein product: CASSLAPQLPNTEAFF.

A single count supports this clonotype. J is TRBJ1-6 and V is TRBV7-2; a weak D match, TRBD1 (5 bases). V lost 5 bases to trimming and J lost 7 bases, with 18 bases between them. The CDR3 contains 16 residues. Germline V gene lookup returns CDR1 SGHTA and CDR2 FQGNSA. CDR3 DNA sequence: TGTGCCAGCAGCAAAAACGGAGGGGTGTGGAATTCACCCCTCCACTTT. Encoded protein: CASSKNGGVWNSPLHF.

This chain links TRBV5-6 with TRBJ1-2, with 9 nucleotides matching TRBD1. The trim removed 4 bases at V and 8 bases at J, leaving 12 bases unmatched. This CDR3 spans 15 amino acids. CDR1 and CDR2 from the germline V gene are SGHDT and YYEEEE. CDR3: CASSVRDREFIGYTF. For the CDR3, the DNA is TGTGCCAGCAGCGTTCGGGACAGGGAATTTATAGGCTACACCTTC.

The rearrangement joins TRBV3-1 to TRBJ2-7; the D is unclear. Trimming removed 3 bases from V and 2 bases from J, with 8 bases in between. The germline V gene has CDR1 LGHDT and CDR2 YNNKEL (reference sequence). The CDR3 is made up of 13 amino acids. The CDR3, as DNA: TGTGCCAGCAGCCAGCGAGGTACCTACGAGCAGTACTTC. Residues: CASSQRGTYEQYF.

J is TRBJ1-2 and V is TRBV30; D gene uncertain. Germline CDR1 reads GTSNPN; CDR2 reads SVGIG (reference sequence). The CDR3 extends over 14 amino acids. The germline V and J ends were trimmed by 5 bases and 5 bases, with 18 bases remaining between them. The CDR3 sequence: CAWSNRNLGYGYTF. CDR3 bases: TGTGCCTGGTCAAACAGAAACCTGGGATATGGCTACACCTTC.

The J gene is TRBJ2-7, the V gene TRBV20-1, with a possible D match to TRBD1 (6 bases). CDR1 and CDR2 from the germline V gene are DFQATT and SNEGSKA (reference sequence). The V and J ends lost 5 bases and 6 bases respectively, with 14 bases between them. The CDR3 spans 12 residues. The CDR3 region has the DNA TGCAGTGCTGGACTCCGGGACACCGAGCAGTACTTC. Its translation is CSAGLRDTEQYF.

V is TRBV15 and J is TRBJ1-5; D is unresolved. The V and J ends lost 0 bases and 3 bases respectively, with 9 bases between them. This CDR3 spans 15 amino acids. The germline CDR1 and CDR2 sequences are LNHNV and YYDKDF (reference sequence). The CDR3 loop is CATSRDRQINQPQHF. As DNA, the CDR3 is TGTGCCACCAGCAGAGATCGTCAGATCAATCAGCCCCAGCATTTT.

The V and J genes are TRBV12-3 or TRBV12-4 and TRBJ1-5; D is unresolved. Trimming shortened V by 5 bases and J by 3 bases, and 8 bases separated the two germline ends. The CDR3 loop spans 13 amino acids. The CDR3: CASSHTPNQPQHF. CDR3 nucleotide sequence: TGTGCCAGCAGTCACACCCCCAATCAGCCCCAGCATTTT.

This chain links TRBV6-2 or TRBV6-3 with TRBJ1-2; the match to TRBD1 covers 7 bases. Germline V gene sequence: CDR1 MNHEY, CDR2 SVGEGT. V lost 0 bases and J lost 8; bases outside the gene matches: 6. This CDR3 comprises 14 residues. The CDR3 bases are TGTGCCAGCAGTTACTCCACAGGGGACCAGGGCTACACCTTC. Translating gives CASSYSTGDQGYTF.

This chain uses TRBV6-1 with TRBJ1-1; D not certain. Germline V gene sequence: CDR1 MNHNS, CDR2 SASEGT. The CDR3 totals 12 residues. Trimming shortened V by 7 bases and J by 5 bases, and 11 bases separated the two germline ends. This CDR3 reads CASIPFGTEAFF. The CDR3 DNA follows: TGTGCCAGCATTCCCTTTGGGACTGAAGCTTTCTTT.

The rearrangement links TRBV5-4 to TRBJ1-2, with TRBD1 matching 9 bases. The CDR3 has 15 amino acids. CDR1 SGHNT and CDR2 YYREEE come from the germline V gene (reference sequence). V lost 4 bases, J lost 4 bases, and 8 bases stayed unmatched. CDR3 DNA: TGTGCCAGCAGCGCGATACAGGGGGCAGGCTATGGCTACACCTTC. Translated: CASSAIQGAGYGYTF. The full variable domain, rest sourced from reference TRBV5-4 and TRBJ1-2, is ETGVTQSPTHLIKTRGQQVTLRCSSQSGHNTVSWYQQALGQGPQFIFQYYREEENGRGNFPPRFSGLQFPNYSSELNVNALELDDSALYLCASSAIQGAGYGYTFGSGTRLTVV.

This clonotype was observed a few times. The chain is built from TRBV30 and TRBJ1-1, with no clear D. The CDR3 consists of 17 residues. V was pared by 0 bases and J by 4 bases, with 21 bases between. Germline values: CDR1 GTSNPN, CDR2 SVGIG (reference sequence). CDR3 residues: CAWSVSRTMGWVTEAFF. The CDR3 region has the DNA TGTGCCTGGAGTGTATCACGGACTATGGGTTGGGTCACTGAAGCTTTCTTT.

There are a few counts of this clonotype. The chain employs TRBV20-1 and TRBJ2-7, with D unresolved. Germline V gene data show CDR1 as DFQATT and CDR2 as SNEGSKA (reference sequence). Trimming cost V 3 bases and J 2 bases, with 8 bases left between them. CDR3 length: 12 residues. This CDR3 reads CSASEQTYEQYF. The CDR3 nucleotides read TGCAGTGCTAGCGAACAGACCTACGAGCAGTACTTC.

The V call is TRBV12-3 or TRBV12-4, the J call TRBJ2-3; 11 nucleotides align to TRBD2. This CDR3 is 15 amino acids long. The trim removed 8 bases at V and 4 bases at J, leaving 8 bases unmatched. The CDR3 region has the DNA TGTGCCAGCGGTCTAGCGGGGGGAGGGGCAGATACGCAGTATTTT. Translating gives CASGLAGGGADTQYF.

The chain carries TRBV2 and TRBJ2-1, with 9 bases matching TRBD1. Germline assignment: CDR1 SNHLY and CDR2 FYNNEI. V lost 3 bases, J lost 7 bases, and 4 bases stayed unmatched. The CDR3 has 14 residues. CDR3 residues: CASSDYRGRNEQFF. The CDR3 coding sequence is TGTGCCAGCAGTGATTACAGGGGGCGGAATGAGCAGTTCTTC.

The rearrangement joins TRBV10-3 to TRBJ1-2; D is ambiguous. Germline V CDR1 and CDR2: ENHRY, SYGVKD. V gave up 6 bases and J gave up 3 bases, with 11 bases separating them. The CDR3 runs to 13 residues. The CDR3, as DNA: TGTGCCATCAGCGTTAACTGGGACTATGGCTACACCTTC. Translation gives CAISVNWDYGYTF.

This rearrangement joins TRBV6-5 to TRBJ1-1, with TRBD1 matching over 10 bases. The CDR3 runs 17 residues. CDR1 and CDR2 (germline): MNHEY, SVGAGI. The ends lost 0 bases at V and 3 bases at J; junction bases unmatched: 7. The CDR3 is CASSYSGQGRVDTEAFF. DNA of the CDR3: TGTGCCAGCAGTTACTCGGGACAGGGGCGCGTGGACACTGAAGCTTTCTTT.

The chain employs TRBV5-5 and TRBJ2-7, with a possible D match to TRBD1 (6 bases). The CDR3 runs to 15 residues. Trimming took 1 base from V and 4 from J, leaving 15 bases between them. Germline CDR1 and CDR2: SGHKS and YYEKEE (reference sequence). CDR3 region: CASSLQGRGFYEQYF. CDR3 bases: TGTGCCAGCAGCTTGCAGGGGCGAGGTTTTTACGAGCAGTACTTC.

The chain joins TRBV12-5 to TRBJ2-1; 7 bases fit TRBD2. Trimming at V came to 5 bases and at J to 7 bases, leaving 14 bases not matched to a gene. This CDR3 region has 16 residues. From germline, CDR1 is LGHNT and CDR2 FRNRAP. The CDR3 protein is CASGPPSGGGRNEQFF. In DNA form, the CDR3 reads TGTGCTAGTGGTCCCCCGTCCGGCGGGGGACGGAATGAGCAGTTCTTC.

The chain combines TRBV7-9 with TRBJ1-2; 10 nucleotides align to TRBD1. The CDR3 covers 13 residues. J was trimmed by 4 bases and V by 10 bases; bases with no gene match: 6. The germline gives CDR1 SEHNR, CDR2 FQNEAQ (reference sequence). Here the CDR3 reads CAIRGQGSYGYTF. CDR3 nucleotides: TGTGCCATTCGGGGACAGGGGTCCTATGGCTACACCTTC.

The sample holds a few counts of this clonotype. V usage is TRBV5-1 and J usage is TRBJ2-7; D ambiguous. This CDR3 contains 13 residues. CDR1 is SGHRS, CDR2 YFSETQ, per germline. Trimming removed 3 bases at V and 0 bases at J, with 7 bases between. The DNA of the CDR3 is TGCGCCAGCAGCTCCCAGGACTCCTACGAGCAGTACTTC. This codes for CASSSQDSYEQYF. The whole variable domain, remainder taken from reference TRBV5-1 and TRBJ2-7, is KAGVTQTPRYLIKTRGQQVTLSCSPISGHRSVSWYQQTPGQGLQFLFEYFSETQRNKGNFPGRFSGRQFSNSRSEMNVSTLELGDSALYLCASSSQDSYEQYFGPGTRLTVT.

This clonotype showed up just a few times. The J gene is TRBJ2-1, the V gene TRBV5-1; tentatively, D is TRBD2 (6 bases). The V and J ends lost 2 bases and 2 bases respectively, with 11 bases between them. The germline CDR1 and CDR2 sequences are SGHRS and YFSETQ. The CDR3 spans 15 residues. The chain's CDR3 is CASSLAGSPYNEQFF. In DNA form, the CDR3 reads TGCGCCAGCAGCTTAGCCGGGAGCCCCTACAATGAGCAGTTCTTC.

This chain joins TRBV5-1 and TRBJ2-1, with TRBD2 identical over 12 bases. Trimming at V came to 1 base and at J to 10 bases, leaving 0 bases not matched to a gene. This CDR3 region has 13 residues. The germline V gene has CDR1 SGHRS and CDR2 YFSETQ. The CDR3 DNA is TGCGCCAGCAGCTTGACTAGCGGGGGGGAGCAGTTCTTC. Its translation: CASSLTSGGEQFF.

This clonotype was found a few times. In DNA form, the CDR3 reads TGTGCCAGCAGTGATAATGGGGATACGCAGTATTTT. This sequence encodes CASSDNGDTQYF. This rearrangement joins TRBV6-4 to TRBJ2-3, with D unclear. V gave up 3 bases and J gave up 6 bases, with 7 bases separating them. Germline CDR1 is MRHNA and CDR2 is SNTAGT. The CDR3 loop spans 12 amino acids.

The V and J genes are TRBV29-1 and TRBJ2-7; D is possibly TRBD1 (6 bases). CDR3 length: 13 amino acids. Trimming stripped 8 bases from V and 1 base from J, with 15 bases between. Germline V gene sequence: CDR1 SQVTM, CDR2 ANQGSEA. As DNA, the CDR3 is TGCAGCACGCAGGGGCCTGATTCCTACGAGCAGTACTTC. Residues: CSTQGPDSYEQYF.